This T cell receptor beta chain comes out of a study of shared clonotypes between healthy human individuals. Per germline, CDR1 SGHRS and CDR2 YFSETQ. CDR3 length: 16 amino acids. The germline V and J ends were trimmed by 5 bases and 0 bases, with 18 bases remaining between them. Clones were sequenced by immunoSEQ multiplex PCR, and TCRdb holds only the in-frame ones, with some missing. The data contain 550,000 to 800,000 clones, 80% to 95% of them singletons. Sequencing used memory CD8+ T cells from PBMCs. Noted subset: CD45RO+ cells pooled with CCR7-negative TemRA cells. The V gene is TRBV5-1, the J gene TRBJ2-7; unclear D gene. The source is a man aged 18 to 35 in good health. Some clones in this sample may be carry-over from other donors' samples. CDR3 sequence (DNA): TGCGCCAGCAGGCTTGGAGTGGGCAGGAGCTCCTACGAGCAGTACTTC. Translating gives CASRLGVGRSSYEQYF.